The clone carrying this TCR beta chain was found many times. Its antigen is currently unknown. The record originates from a study of Graves' ophthalmopathy and Graves' hyperthyroidism. From RNA, the CDR3 regions of TCR beta chains were amplified and sequenced. Second-round multiplex PCR came after a first-round RT-PCR that employed HTBI primers. MiXCR was run by TCRdb on the multiplex PCR reads, yielding one entry per CDR3 protein. Among under 250,000 distinct CDR3 sequences listed, approximately 28% were seen once. Study-level results: In blood appeared most of the expanded thyroid clonotypes whose frequency exceeded 0.001.

Ophthalmopathy donors showed moderate-to-severe activity, CAS ≥3, NOSPECS ≥4 and a duration under 3 months. Among the exclusions were patients with other autoimmune diseases, uncontrolled infections, pregnancy or lactation. Orbital computed tomography, thyroid ultrasound, TRAb, serum thyroxine and clinical symptoms formed the basis of diagnosis. The TCR sequence derives from a man between 45 and 60 years old with Graves' ophthalmopathy. Material: peripheral blood.

Here the CDR3 reads CSASGAGKAGELFF. In DNA, the CDR3 is TGCAGCGCCTCGGGGGCAGGGAAGGCCGGGGAGCTGTTTTTT. The V call is TRBV29-1, the J call TRBJ2-2, with D tentatively TRBD1 or TRBD2 (6 bases each). With 7 bases removed from V and 6 bases from J, the gap between germline ends came to 18 bases. Germline CDR1 SQVTM, CDR2 ANQGSEA. The CDR3 runs 14 residues.